Following are 32 T cell receptor beta chains from one sample sequenced in a study of blood T cells in healthy people across ages. The use of a sample-barcoded 5' primer and a J-beta primer mix characterized a second PCR of roughly 6 to 11 cycles. Using its own MiXCR run on the 5' RACE reads, TCRdb lists one record per CDR3 protein. The profile covers 800,000 to 1,300,000 distinct CDR3 sequences, with 20% to 25% appearing a single time and around 0.75% taken by the ten largest. This same sample was also part of a study on T cells of mothers and their children.

Material: blood. The receptors here all came from a girl aged 2 to 10 in good health.

This clonotype was seen a handful of times. The chain joins TRBV7-3 to TRBJ2-4; TRBD1 is a possible D gene (5 bases). The CDR3 covers 16 residues. V was cut by 2 bases and J by 6 bases, with 17 bases left in between. Germline-derived CDR1 and CDR2 are SGHTA and FQGTGA. The CDR3 DNA follows: TGTGCCAGCAGCTTATTATCAGGGCCCGCCGGAAACATTCAGTACTTC. It specifies CASSLLSGPAGNIQYF.

This clonotype was counted only a few times. The chain has TRBV6-2 or TRBV6-3 and TRBJ2-1; 8 bases are shared with TRBD1. Matching the DNA end better, TRBJ2-7 makes the J call doubtful. Germline V gene sequence: CDR1 MNHEY, CDR2 SVGEGT. This CDR3 is built from 14 residues. In DNA, the CDR3 is TGTGCCAGCAGTGATCGACAGGGGAGGAACGAGCAGTACTTC. Translating it yields CASSDRQGRNEQYF.

Only a few counts were recorded for this clonotype. The V call is TRBV5-4, the J call TRBJ2-1; D may be TRBD1 or TRBD2 (5 bases each). This CDR3 contains 13 residues. V lost 4 bases to trimming and J lost 3 bases, with 8 bases between them. Per germline, CDR1 SGHNT and CDR2 YYREEE (reference sequence). CDR3 nucleotides: TGTGCCAGCAGCGGGGGTTTCTACAATGAGCAGTTCTTC. It encodes CASSGGFYNEQFF.

This clonotype was picked up a small number of times. J is TRBJ2-7 and V is TRBV29-1; TRBD2 aligns across 7 bases. There are 15 residues in the CDR3. V was pared by 3 bases and J by 0 bases, with 8 bases of the junction left unmatched. CDR1 is SQVTM, CDR2 ANQGSEA, per germline. CDR3: CSVESRASGSYEQYF. CDR3 DNA: TGCAGCGTTGAGAGCAGGGCTAGCGGCTCCTACGAGCAGTACTTC.

The CDR3 nucleotides read TGCAGCGTTCTCAGCGGGTCGGGGACCGGGGAGCTGTTTTTT. It specifies CSVLSGSGTGELFF. The rearrangement uses TRBV29-1 and TRBJ2-2; D perhaps matches TRBD2 (6 bases). Deletions cut 5 bases from V and 5 bases from J, with 15 bases between. This CDR3 is built from 14 residues. Germline lookup yields CDR1 SQVTM and CDR2 ANQGSEA.

This clonotype was detected only a few times. V gene TRBV7-3 combines with J gene TRBJ2-5, with 10 bases fitting TRBD2. In germline, CDR1 is SGHTA, CDR2 FQGTGA. The CDR3 covers 18 residues. The junction had 11 bases not matched to a gene; V was cut back by 2 bases and J by 2 bases. The DNA for the CDR3 is TGTGCCAGCAGCTTAGGTGGACTAGCGGACTCGACGCAAGAGACCCAGTACTTC. The encoded protein is CASSLGGLADSTQETQYF.

This chain joins TRBV12-3 or TRBV12-4 and TRBJ1-3; D is unresolved. The CDR3 has 14 amino acids. V lost 3 bases and J 0 bases, leaving 6 bases between the germline ends. CDR3 nucleotides: TGTGCCAGCAGTTTCTATAGCTCTGGAAACACCATATATTTT. Its translation: CASSFYSSGNTIYF.

Note on this clonotype: One end of the junction is discordant with germline, which a read error may explain. The chain joins TRBV6-6 to TRBJ2-4; 7 nucleotides align to TRBD2. This CDR3 comprises 12 residues. CDR1 and CDR2 from the germline V gene are MNHNY and SVGAGI (reference sequence). CDR3 sequence: CASESFTGTKDF. As DNA, the CDR3 is TGTGCCAGTGAAAGTTTTACCGGGACTAAGGACTTC.

A few counts support this clonotype. V gene TRBV12-3 or TRBV12-4 combines with J gene TRBJ1-2, with D unclear. This CDR3 contains 12 residues. V lost 3 bases, J lost 8 bases, and 10 bases lay in between. The CDR3 reads CASSFGEGGYTF. The CDR3 DNA reads TGTGCCAGCAGTTTCGGAGAGGGCGGCTACACCTTC.

This clonotype was counted between two and nine times. The chain joins TRBV29-1 to TRBJ2-4; D tentatively reads TRBD1 or TRBD2 (6 bases each). Germline CDR1 is SQVTM and CDR2 is ANQGSEA. V lost 8 bases and J lost 6, with 17 bases in between. CDR3 length: 13 amino acids. The DNA of the CDR3 is TGCAGCTCCTCAAACGAGGGGGGAAACATTCAGTACTTC. Its protein is CSSSNEGGNIQYF.

This rearrangement joins TRBV14 to TRBJ2-6, with D hard to call. V lost 0 bases to trimming and J lost 0 bases, with 12 bases between them. Germline CDR1 SGHDN, CDR2 FVKESK. This CDR3 spans 18 amino acids. DNA for the CDR3: TGTGCCAGCAGCCAAGATAATGCAAGCGTCTCTGGGGCCAACGTCCTGACTTTC. Translation: CASSQDNASVSGANVLTF.

V usage is TRBV7-6 and J usage is TRBJ2-5; D possibly uses TRBD1 or TRBD2 (5 bases each). V lost 4 bases, J lost 7 bases, and 25 bases lay in between. CDR1 and CDR2 from the germline V gene are SGHVS and FNYEAQ. CDR3 size: 17 residues. The CDR3, as DNA: TGTGCCAGCAGCTCAACATCGGGACCCAAACCACGAGGGACCCAGTACTTC. Its translation: CASSSTSGPKPRGTQYF.

A few counts support this clonotype. V is TRBV19 and J is TRBJ1-1, with D unclear. Germline V gene lookup returns CDR1 LNHDA and CDR2 SQIVND (reference sequence). The CDR3 loop spans 13 amino acids. The V end lost 4 bases, the J end lost 11 bases, and 17 bases lay between the germline ends. CDR3 region: CASSTTAGTEAFF. DNA of the CDR3: TGTGCCAGTAGTACAACCGCAGGCACGGAGGCTTTCTTT.

This chain connects TRBV6-5 to TRBJ1-1; 7 bases map to TRBD1. This CDR3 region has 15 residues. V was clipped by 2 bases and J by 3 bases; unmatched bases: 6. In germline, CDR1 is MNHEY, CDR2 SVGAGI. The CDR3 sequence is CASSYGTVTYTEAFF. CDR3 bases: TGTGCCAGCAGTTACGGGACAGTAACCTACACTGAAGCTTTCTTT.

This clonotype came up once. CDR3 sequence (DNA): TGTGCCAGCAGTGCCGTCGCGGGAGGGCCCTACAATGAGCAGTTCTTC. Protein product: CASSAVAGGPYNEQFF. This chain joins TRBV2 and TRBJ2-1; 9 positions agree with TRBD2. The germline V gene encodes CDR1 SNHLY and CDR2 FYNNEI. CDR3 length: 16 amino acids. V trimming: 4 bases; J trimming: 2 bases; junction bases outside the gene matches: 6.

The chain couples TRBV7-2 to TRBJ2-2, with a weak D call TRBD1 (6 bases). V lost 4 bases and J 1 base, leaving 10 bases between the germline ends. The CDR3 runs 15 residues. Per germline, CDR1 SGHTA and CDR2 FQGNSA. CDR3 coding DNA: TGTGCCAGCAGCTGGGGCAGGGGGAACACCGGGGAGCTGTTTTTT. Protein sequence: CASSWGRGNTGELFF. The full variable domain, completed using reference TRBV7-2 and TRBJ2-2, is GAGVSQSPSNKVTEKGKDVELRCDPISGHTALYWYRQSLGQGLEFLIYFQGNSAPDKSGLPSDRFSAERTGGSVSTLTIQRTQQEDSAVYLCASSWGRGNTGELFFGEGSRLTVL.

In this sample, this clonotype turned up a few times. The genes are TRBV4-1 and TRBJ1-4; weak D call: TRBD1 (6 bases). Between the trimmed V and J ends, which lost 2 bases and 7 bases, there was a span of 14 bases. Per the germline V gene, CDR1 is MGHRA and CDR2 is YSYEKL. The CDR3 has 15 amino acids. CDR3 DNA sequence: TGCGCCAGCAGCCAAAATCGACAGGAAAGTGAAAAACTGTTTTTT. It translates to CASSQNRQESEKLFF.

This clonotype was counted between two and nine times. The CDR3 is CASSVAGGITEAFF. Written as DNA, the CDR3 is TGTGCCAGCAGCGTAGCGGGAGGAATCACTGAAGCTTTCTTT. The chain uses TRBV9 and TRBJ1-1; D is undetermined. CDR3 length: 14 residues. V lost 0 bases and J lost 4, with 10 bases in between. Germline loops: CDR1 SGDLS, CDR2 YYNGEE.

V and J are TRBV27 and TRBJ2-1; D might be TRBD1 (6 bases). Germline V gene lookup returns CDR1 MNHEY and CDR2 SMNVEV (reference sequence). The CDR3 extends over 15 amino acids. Trimming removed 5 bases from V and 7 bases from J, with 18 bases in between. This chain's CDR3 is CASSLQGTPWNEQFF. The CDR3 DNA follows: TGTGCCAGCAGTCTCCAGGGGACCCCGTGGAATGAGCAGTTCTTC.

The chain has TRBV12-3 or TRBV12-4 and TRBJ1-3; 7 positions agree with TRBD1. The CDR3 is 14 residues long. Germline trimming cut 5 bases from V and 1 base from J; bases unmatched to any gene: 2. CDR3 in amino acids: CASSRQGSGNTIYF. CDR3 sequence (DNA): TGTGCCAGCAGTAGACAGGGTTCTGGAAACACCATATATTTT.

This clonotype was detected a few times. The rearrangement uses TRBV5-6 and TRBJ1-4, with D perhaps matching TRBD1 (5 bases). Deletions cut 3 bases from V and 5 bases from J, with 5 bases between. The germline gives CDR1 SGHDT, CDR2 YYEEEE. This CDR3 has 12 residues. CDR3: CASSWDNEKLFF. CDR3 DNA: TGTGCCAGCAGCTGGGACAATGAAAAACTGTTTTTT.

This clonotype was found a few times. The DNA of the CDR3 is TGCAGCGCCACAAAGAGGACAACCAACTATGGCTACACCTTC. It codes for CSATKRTTNYGYTF. This chain links TRBV20-1 with TRBJ1-2; tentative D call: TRBD1 (5 bases). CDR3 length: 14 residues. CDR1 is DFQATT and CDR2 is SNEGSKA in the germline V gene (reference sequence).

The chain couples TRBV4-1 to TRBJ2-5; TRBD1 might be the D (6 bases). CDR1 and CDR2 (germline): MGHRA, YSYEKL. The CDR3 extends over 16 amino acids. The germline V and J ends were trimmed by 2 bases and 1 base, with 14 bases remaining between them. CDR3: CASSQPRLDSQETQYF. CDR3 in DNA: TGCGCCAGCAGCCAACCACGACTGGACAGCCAAGAGACCCAGTACTTC.

Points on this clonotype: The final CDR3 position lacks the conserved phenylalanine or tryptophan, pointing to a likely read error. V gene TRBV4-1 combines with J gene TRBJ2-2, with 9 bases aligning to TRBD2. Germline values: CDR1 MGHRA, CDR2 YSYEKL. CDR3 size: 16 residues. With 4 bases clipped from V and 1 base from J, the junction kept 4 bases outside the gene matches. CDR3 in amino acids: CASSRILAGNTGELFV. DNA for the CDR3: TGCGCCAGCAGCCGCATACTAGCGGGGAACACCGGGGAGCTGTTTGTT.

The V call is TRBV15, the J call TRBJ2-7; no definite D call. CDR3 size: 15 residues. Trimming took off 0 bases at V and 2 bases at J, with 11 bases between the two ends. Germline V CDR1 and CDR2: LNHNV, YYDKDF (reference sequence). CDR3 coding DNA: TGTGCCACCAGCAGAGAGGGTCAGTCGGCCTACGAGCAGTACTTC. Translation gives CATSREGQSAYEQYF.

On this clonotype itself: One end of the junction fails to match germline, which may point to a read error. The V gene is TRBV27, the J gene TRBJ2-5, with D perhaps matching TRBD1 (6 bases). Near its end, the DNA agrees better with TRBJ2-1, so the J call may be wrong. Germline assignment: CDR1 MNHEY and CDR2 SMNVEV (reference sequence). CDR3 length: 14 residues. The CDR3 region is CASSGAGTHNGQFF. DNA of the CDR3: TGTGCCAGCAGTGGCGCAGGGACACACAATGGGCAGTTCTTC.

This clonotype was detected only a few times. The rearrangement uses TRBV20-1 and TRBJ1-1, with TRBD1 matching 8 bases. J was trimmed by 5 bases and V by 5 bases; bases with no gene match: 7. The CDR3 length is 13 residues. CDR1 and CDR2 from the germline V gene are DFQATT and SNEGSKA (reference sequence). This chain's CDR3 is CSAPRGLRTEAFF. Written as DNA, the CDR3 is TGCAGTGCTCCCAGGGGGCTACGAACTGAAGCTTTCTTT.

V usage is TRBV24-1 and J usage is TRBJ2-1; 8 positions match TRBD2. With 7 bases clipped from V and 5 bases from J, the junction kept 12 bases outside the gene matches. Germline V gene data show CDR1 as KGHDR and CDR2 as SFDVKD. CDR3 length: 16 residues. The CDR3 nucleotides read TGTGCCACCAGCCGGGGGGGGCTAGCGGCCGACAATGAGCAGTTCTTC. Protein sequence: CATSRGGLAADNEQFF.

There are a few counts of this clonotype. The chain has TRBV5-1 and TRBJ2-7; maybe TRBD1 (7 bases). This CDR3 has 16 amino acids. V lost 4 bases, J lost 3 bases, and 20 bases lay in between. The germline V gene has CDR1 SGHRS and CDR2 YFSETQ. This chain's CDR3 is CASSQGGLQEGYEQYF. The DNA of the CDR3 is TGCGCCAGCAGCCAGGGGGGTCTTCAGGAGGGCTACGAGCAGTACTTC.

This clonotype was detected only a few times. The V and J genes are TRBV6-5 and TRBJ1-4, with a possible D match to TRBD1 (5 bases). V shed 2 bases and J shed 8 bases, with 18 bases lying between them. CDR3 size: 16 residues. Germline V lookup: CDR1 MNHEY, CDR2 SVGAGI. CDR3 sequence reads: CASSYAKTSAGEKLFF. DNA for the CDR3: TGTGCCAGCAGTTACGCCAAGACTTCCGCAGGGGAAAAACTGTTTTTT.

The rearrangement joins TRBV3-1 to TRBJ1-4; 9 nucleotides match TRBD1. Trimming removed 2 bases from V and 6 bases from J; junction bases left unmatched: 10. Germline-derived CDR1 and CDR2 are LGHDT and YNNKEL (reference sequence). This CDR3 is 17 amino acids long. CDR3 amino acids: CASSQSIQGADYEKLFF. The CDR3 DNA reads as TGTGCCAGCAGCCAATCTATACAGGGGGCTGATTATGAAAAACTGTTTTTT. Drawing the rest from reference TRBV3-1 and TRBJ1-4, the complete variable domain is DTAVSQTPKYLVTQMGNDKSIKCEQNLGHDTMYWYKQDSKKFLKIMFSYNNKELIINETVPNRFSPKSPDKAHLNLHINSLELGDSAVYFCASSQSIQGADYEKLFFGSGTQLSVL.

This rearrangement joins TRBV20-1 to TRBJ1-5; 7 positions agree with TRBD1. Trimming removed 1 base from V and 0 bases from J; junction bases left unmatched: 9. Germline V gives CDR1 DFQATT, CDR2 SNEGSKA (reference sequence). The CDR3 covers 17 residues. The CDR3: CSARVGRDSYSNQPQHF. The CDR3 nucleotides read TGCAGTGCTAGAGTAGGAAGGGACAGCTATAGCAATCAGCCCCAGCATTTT.